This T cell receptor (beta chain) was captured in a study of regulatory T cells in long-lasting Graves disease. Trimming cost V 6 bases and J 0 bases; bases outside gene matches: 11. The CDR3 length is 16 residues. CDR1 and CDR2 from the germline V gene are MNHNS and SASEGT. This clonotype came up a few times. Antigen unknown. Construction of TCR beta libraries relied on iRepertoire HTBI primers and on Arm-PCR targeting CDR3 regions. From the multiplex PCR reads, TCRdb called clonotypes with MiXCR, one entry per CDR3 protein. The table shows 310,000 or so distinct CDR3 sequences, with 22% occurring only once. Described time point: persistent/refractory GD, antithyroid drugs over 5 years with positive TRAb. The TCR library was prepared using RNA isolated from PBMCs. American Thyroid Association guidelines defined how Graves' disease was diagnosed. Study-wide results and limits: Persistent disease preferred TRBV28, TRBJ1-2 and TRBJ2-5. New patients shared fewer public clonotypes (about 970) than persistent patients did (about 2,700). Compared with new cases, persistent Graves' patients showed reduced TCR diversity.

The sequencing here drew on peripheral blood mononuclear cells (PBMCs), taken when the disease was refractory, from a patient treated with antithyroid drugs. The TCR sequence derives from a female donor with Graves disease. The V and J genes are TRBV6-1 and TRBJ2-7; 7 nucleotides agree with TRBD2. The CDR3 spells CASRTPLADSSYEQYF. CDR3 in DNA: TGTGCCAGCAGGACCCCCCTAGCGGATAGCTCCTACGAGCAGTACTTC.